One and the same sample provided the 28 T cell receptor beta chains below, sequenced in a study of T cell responses to AZD1222 COVID-19 vaccine. This table comes from immunoSEQ multiplex PCR, and its TCRdb copy is limited to in-frame clones, with some not included. The repertoire holds approximately 83,000 clones, around nine tenths seen once, with 4.5% to 5.5% in the top ten. The source material was peripheral blood, sampled on day 0 of MenACWY control vaccination. The source of these receptors is an adult in good health.

The sample holds one count of this clone. The CDR3 region is CASGNQGGEKLFF. CDR3 DNA sequence: TGTGCCAGCGGTAACCAGGGAGGGGAAAAACTGTTTTTT. The J gene is TRBJ1-4, the V gene TRBV3-1 (or the pseudogene TRBV3-2), with D perhaps TRBD1 (5 bases). Trimming removed 8 bases at V and 8 bases at J, with 15 bases between. The CDR3 sequence is 13 residues long. Germline V gene sequence: CDR1 LGHDT, CDR2 YNNKEL (reference sequence).

This clone was counted a single time. This sequence joins TRBV7-9 and TRBJ1-2; TRBD1 is a possible D gene (5 bases). The CDR3 consists of 16 residues. The germline gives CDR1 SEHNR, CDR2 FQNEAQ (reference sequence). Deletions cut 3 bases from V and 6 bases from J, with 20 bases between. CDR3 loop: CASSFSGLDRSDGYTF. For the CDR3, the DNA is TGTGCCAGCAGCTTTTCAGGGCTTGATCGGTCCGATGGCTACACCTTC.

The V call is TRBV6-2 or TRBV6-3, the J call TRBJ1-5; D is ambiguous. Germline-derived CDR1 and CDR2 are MNHEY and SVGEGT. CDR3 length equals 16 residues. V was trimmed by 1 base and J by 6 bases, leaving 16 bases between them. CDR3 in amino acids: CASSYYNVEGSQPQHF. The DNA for the CDR3 is TGTGCCAGCAGTTACTACAACGTAGAGGGAAGTCAGCCCCAGCATTTT.

The chain joins TRBV10-1 to TRBJ2-1; 10 positions match TRBD2. Germline V gene sequence: CDR1 WNHNN, CDR2 SYGVQD (reference sequence). V was pared by 6 bases and J by 0 bases, with 5 bases of the junction left unmatched. The CDR3 covers 16 residues. CDR3 sequence reads: CASSELAGSSYNEQFF. Here the CDR3 DNA reads TGCGCCAGCAGCGAACTAGCGGGGAGCTCCTACAATGAGCAGTTCTTC.

The gene calls are TRBV9 and TRBJ2-1; 11 bases match TRBD2. The trim removed 5 bases at V and 7 bases at J, leaving 8 bases unmatched. The V gene's germline CDR1 is SGDLS and CDR2 YYNGEE. The CDR3 runs 15 residues. The CDR3 here is CASSRAASGRNEQFF. In nucleotides, the CDR3 is TGTGCCAGCAGTCGGGCGGCTAGCGGGAGGAATGAGCAGTTCTTC.

The chain employs TRBV5-4 and TRBJ2-5; 8 bases match TRBD1. CDR3 length: 16 amino acids. Germline-derived CDR1 and CDR2 are SGHNT and YYREEE (reference sequence). V gave up 3 bases and J gave up 2 bases; unmatched junction bases: 9. For the CDR3, the DNA is TGTGCCAGCAGCTCGGGTGGCAGGACAGGGCAAGAGACCCAGTACTTC. It codes for CASSSGGRTGQETQYF. The full variable domain, completed using reference TRBV5-4 and TRBJ2-5, is ETGVTQSPTHLIKTRGQQVTLRCSSQSGHNTVSWYQQALGQGPQFIFQYYREEENGRGNFPPRFSGLQFPNYSSELNVNALELDDSALYLCASSSGGRTGQETQYFGPGTRLLVL.

The chain is built from TRBV21-1 and TRBJ1-2; TRBD1 is the table's D call, not checked against the DNA. TRBV21-1 is tagged as a pseudogene. This CDR3 contains 16 residues. CDR3 sequence: CASSSPFRGQNYGYTF. For the CDR3, the DNA is TGTGCCAGCAGCAGTCCGTTCAGGGGGCAAAACTATGGCTACACCTTC.

This rearrangement joins TRBV7-6 to TRBJ2-7; D is possibly TRBD1 (6 bases). Germline-derived CDR1 and CDR2 are SGHVS and FNYEAQ. The CDR3 is 16 amino acids. V lost 5 bases to trimming and J lost 1 base, with 18 bases between them. The CDR3 is CASSGVQGSTSYEQYF. In DNA form, the CDR3 reads TGTGCCAGCAGCGGAGTCCAGGGGTCTACTTCCTACGAGCAGTACTTC.

The sample holds one count of this clone. This chain joins TRBV7-7 and TRBJ2-7, with D possibly being TRBD1 or TRBD2 (5 bases each). CDR1 and CDR2 (germline): SSHAT, FNYEAQ (reference sequence). V lost 5 bases and J lost 0, with 11 bases in between. The CDR3 runs to 14 residues. CDR3 region: CASSPSGTSYEQYF. CDR3 nucleotides: TGTGCCAGCAGCCCTTCGGGGACCTCCTACGAGCAGTACTTC. Based on the CDR3 plus reference TRBV7-7 and TRBJ2-7, the full variable domain is GAGVSQSPRYKVTKRGQDVTLRCDPISSHATLYWYQQALGQGPEFLTYFNYEAQPDKSGLPSDRFSAERPEGSISTLTIQRTEQRDSAMYRCASSPSGTSYEQYFGPGTRLTVT.

This clone showed up just once. The gene calls are TRBV6-6 and TRBJ2-1; D might be TRBD1 (6 bases). The V gene lost 8 bases and the J gene lost 6 bases, with 14 bases spanning the gap. The CDR3 is made up of 13 amino acids. The V gene's germline CDR1 is MNHNY and CDR2 SVGAGI (reference sequence). CDR3 sequence: CASSQGSGNEQFF. The CDR3 bases are TGTGCCAGCTCCCAGGGGAGCGGCAATGAGCAGTTCTTC.

The chain has TRBV18 and TRBJ1-1, with 10 nucleotides matching TRBD1. Germline CDR1 reads KGHSH; CDR2 reads LQKENI. Unmatched junction bases numbered 6, after V lost 6 bases and J lost 5 bases. The CDR3 is 14 amino acids. DNA for the CDR3: TGTGCCAGCTCCCCAGCGGACAGGGGGACTGAAGCTTTCTTT. Its translation is CASSPADRGTEAFF.

This rearrangement joins TRBV6-5 to TRBJ1-2; D ambiguous. CDR3 length: 13 amino acids. Trimming removed 6 bases at V and 4 bases at J, with 12 bases between. Germline V gene lookup returns CDR1 MNHEY and CDR2 SVGAGI. CDR3 protein: CASSTRGFYGYTF. CDR3 sequence (DNA): TGTGCCAGCAGCACACGGGGTTTCTATGGCTACACCTTC.

This chain uses TRBV7-2 with TRBJ2-3, with 8 bases fitting TRBD1. The CDR3 spans 13 residues. Per the germline V gene, CDR1 is SGHTA and CDR2 is FQGNSA. V gave up 4 bases and J gave up 8 bases; unmatched junction bases: 5. CDR3 region: CASSSATGGTQYF. CDR3 coding DNA: TGTGCCAGCAGCTCCGCCACAGGGGGTACGCAGTATTTT.

This chain uses TRBV30 with TRBJ1-5; 7 bases fit TRBD1. Trimming cost V 2 bases and J 3 bases; bases outside gene matches: 1. Germline CDR1 GTSNPN, CDR2 SVGIG (reference sequence). The CDR3 totals 13 residues. This CDR3 is CAWSQGVNQPQHF. CDR3 bases: TGTGCCTGGAGTCAGGGGGTCAATCAGCCCCAGCATTTT.

V is TRBV4-1 and J is TRBJ2-7; 8 positions agree with TRBD2. CDR3 length: 15 residues. V shed 5 bases and J 2 bases; nucleotides not matched to a gene: 8. Per the germline V gene, CDR1 is MGHRA and CDR2 is YSYEKL. The CDR3 loop is CASSFFSGGPYEQYF. CDR3 DNA sequence: TGCGCCAGCAGCTTCTTTTCGGGAGGGCCCTACGAGCAGTACTTC.

This sequence joins TRBV6-4 and TRBJ1-5; 10 positions agree with TRBD1. The J segment lost 3 bases and the V segment lost 10 bases, leaving 12 bases of the junction unmatched. The CDR3 covers 16 residues. Germline values: CDR1 MRHNA, CDR2 SNTAGT. The CDR3 region has the DNA TGTGCCACCCCCGGCGGGGACAGGGGTACCAATCAGCCCCAGCATTTT. This sequence encodes CATPGGDRGTNQPQHF.

This chain links TRBV12-5 with TRBJ2-3; 7 nucleotides line up with TRBD2. The germline V gene has CDR1 LGHNT and CDR2 FRNRAP. The CDR3 extends over 16 amino acids. The trim removed 0 bases at V and 4 bases at J, leaving 7 bases unmatched. CDR3 sequence: CASGLVLSGKADTQYF. CDR3 bases: TGTGCTAGTGGTTTGGTACTAAGCGGGAAGGCAGATACGCAGTATTTT.

The rearrangement uses TRBV3-1 (or the pseudogene TRBV3-2) and TRBJ2-1; D gene ambiguous. V lost 3 bases and J lost 7, with 19 bases in between. CDR3 size: 16 residues. Germline CDR1 and CDR2: LGHDT and YNNKEL (reference sequence). The CDR3 DNA is TGTGCCAGCAGCCAGGACCAGCATCCCCTAGGAAATGAGCAGTTCTTC. Translated: CASSQDQHPLGNEQFF.

The chain carries TRBV2 and TRBJ1-1, with 8 bases lining up with TRBD1. The CDR3 consists of 13 residues. Losses at the gene ends were 6 bases for V and 4 bases for J; bases not matched to a gene: 4. Germline lookup yields CDR1 SNHLY and CDR2 FYNNEI. CDR3: CASSDRGPTEAFF. In nucleotides, the CDR3 is TGTGCCAGCAGCGACAGGGGCCCCACTGAAGCTTTCTTT.

This clone has just one count. This chain links TRBV11-2 with TRBJ2-7, with 9 bases fitting TRBD2. This CDR3 is 18 amino acids long. Germline CDR1 reads SGHAT; CDR2 reads FQNNGV. The V gene end was trimmed by 1 base and the J gene end by 0 bases; junction bases not matched to a gene: 10. CDR3 sequence: CASSLVNGREGLSYEQYF. CDR3 DNA sequence: TGTGCCAGCAGCTTAGTAAACGGGCGGGAGGGCCTCTCCTACGAGCAGTACTTC. Using reference TRBV11-2 and TRBJ2-7 for the parts outside the CDR3, the full variable domain is EAGVAQSPRYKIIEKRQSVAFWCNPISGHATLYWYQQILGQGPKLLIQFQNNGVVDDSQLPKDRFSAERLKGVDSTLKIQPAKLEDSAVYLCASSLVNGREGLSYEQYFGPGTRLTVT.

The chain recombines TRBV19 with TRBJ1-3; D is ambiguous. Trimming took 8 bases from V and 3 from J, leaving 11 bases between them. Germline values: CDR1 LNHDA, CDR2 SQIVND (reference sequence). The CDR3 consists of 13 residues. The CDR3 reads CASDDRLGNTIYF. CDR3 nucleotides: TGTGCCAGTGACGATAGGCTTGGAAACACCATATATTTT.

This chain links TRBV6-5 with TRBJ1-1, with D uncertain. The germline V and J ends were trimmed by 4 bases and 5 bases, with 5 bases remaining between them. CDR3 length equals 11 residues. The germline gives CDR1 MNHEY, CDR2 SVGAGI. The CDR3 protein is CASSSMTEAFF. CDR3 in DNA: TGTGCCAGCAGTTCCATGACTGAAGCTTTCTTT.

The genes are TRBV15 and TRBJ2-2; tentative D call: TRBD1 (6 bases). The CDR3 contains 14 residues. CDR1 and CDR2 (germline): LNHNV, YYDKDF (reference sequence). V was cut by 4 bases and J by 1 base, with 7 bases left in between. The CDR3 sequence is CATSKQGNTGELFF. CDR3 sequence (DNA): TGTGCCACCAGCAAACAGGGGAACACCGGGGAGCTGTTTTTT.

In this sample, this clone turned up once. The rearrangement joins TRBV4-1 to TRBJ2-1, with D unresolved. The germline V gene encodes CDR1 MGHRA and CDR2 YSYEKL. V was pared by 4 bases and J by 6 bases, with 13 bases between. This CDR3 is 14 amino acids long. The CDR3 sequence: CASSPEKALNEQFF. DNA of the CDR3: TGCGCCAGCAGCCCGGAGAAAGCGCTCAATGAGCAGTTCTTC.

V gene TRBV30 combines with J gene TRBJ1-3, with D maybe TRBD1 (5 bases). From germline, CDR1 is GTSNPN and CDR2 SVGIG (reference sequence). The CDR3 extends over 15 amino acids. Deletions cut 1 base from V and 2 bases from J, with 12 bases between. The CDR3 nucleotides read TGTGCCTGGAGTGCTCGAGGGGCAACTGGAAACACCATATATTTT. Protein: CAWSARGATGNTIYF.

J is TRBJ1-2 and V is TRBV21-1. TRBV21-1 is deemed a pseudogene. This CDR3 has 15 residues. The CDR3 region has the DNA TGTGCCAGCAGCAAAAAGGTCGGTAGGAACAATGGCTACACCTTC. Its translation is CASSKKVGRNNGYTF.

This clone appeared a single time. The rearrangement uses TRBV6-2 or TRBV6-3 and TRBJ1-2; D is perhaps TRBD1 (5 bases). Germline values: CDR1 MNHEY, CDR2 SVGEGT. V lost 6 bases and J lost 4, with 12 bases in between. The CDR3 loop spans 13 amino acids. CDR3 DNA sequence: TGTGCCAGCAGCAGGGCACCCTCCTATGGCTACACCTTC. Translating it yields CASSRAPSYGYTF.

V is TRBV10-2 and J is TRBJ2-5; tentative D call: TRBD2 (5 bases). Germline loops: CDR1 WSHSY, CDR2 SAAADI. V was shortened by 3 bases and J by 2 bases, with 10 bases between the two germline ends. This CDR3 has 14 amino acids. The CDR3 DNA sequence: TGCGCCAGCAGTGACCCCCGCGGGCAAGAGACCCAGTACTTC. Residues: CASSDPRGQETQYF.